What follows are 16 T cell receptor beta chains derived from one specimen sequenced in a study of vaccination and CD4 T cells after COVID-19. This sample's treatment: approximately nine-day PBMC culture with coronavirus spike peptide pools or control peptides (ViraFEST assay). No antigens are known for them. The Oncomine TCR Beta short-read assay was applied to DNA of cultured CD4+ T cells. Each CDR3 protein is one row after TCRdb ran MiXCR on the PCR reads. The sample lists around 2,900 distinct CDR3 sequences, over 75% seen once, with 36% in the top ten. The sequencing input was CD4+ T cells from blood, cultured in vitro. Receptors originate from a human donor who had recovered from COVID-19.

The chain uses TRBV7-6 and TRBJ1-1; a weak D match, TRBD1 (6 bases). The CDR3 has 15 residues. Germline CDR1 reads SGHVS; CDR2 reads FNYEAQ. Trimming took 2 bases from V and 3 from J, leaving 13 bases between them. The CDR3 protein is CASSLMIRGHTEAFF. Written as DNA, the CDR3 is TGTGCCAGCAGCTTAATGATCCGGGGGCACACTGAAGCTTTCTTT.

J is TRBJ1-5 and V is TRBV27; D possibly corresponds to TRBD1 (6 bases). CDR1 and CDR2 (germline): MNHEY, SMNVEV (reference sequence). V was trimmed by 3 bases and J by 6 bases, leaving 15 bases between them. The CDR3 length is 15 residues. CDR3 sequence (DNA): TGTGCCAGCAGTTTCTTGGGGGCTATTGGTCAGCCCCAGCATTTT. The encoded protein is CASSFLGAIGQPQHF.

The chain links TRBV19 to TRBJ2-1, with TRBD1 identical over 7 bases. CDR1 is LNHDA, CDR2 SQIVND, per germline (reference sequence). The CDR3 is made up of 13 amino acids. V shed 7 bases, J shed 5 bases, and the junction held 5 bases outside the gene matches. CDR3 nucleotides: TGTGCCAGTACCGGGACAGCTAACAATGAGCAGTTCTTC. The encoded protein is CASTGTANNEQFF.

The rearrangement links TRBV6-5 to TRBJ2-5; D is unclear. The germline V gene has CDR1 MNHEY and CDR2 SVGAGI. The CDR3 covers 14 residues. Trimming stripped 0 bases from V and 4 bases from J, with 9 bases between. Here the CDR3 DNA reads TGTGCCAGCAGTTACTCATCACCATCAGAGACCCAGTACTTC. Translating gives CASSYSSPSETQYF.

This clonotype qualifies as large. The rearrangement links TRBV20-1 to TRBJ2-7, with no clear D. The germline gives CDR1 DFQATT, CDR2 SNEGSKA (reference sequence). The CDR3 runs to 13 residues. V lost 0 bases and J lost 5, with 11 bases in between. CDR3 region: CSARESQRHEQYF. Written as DNA, the CDR3 is TGCAGTGCTAGAGAGTCTCAAAGGCACGAGCAGTACTTC.

The chain uses TRBV20-1 and TRBJ1-2, with D uncertain. This CDR3 spans 11 amino acids. Germline values: CDR1 DFQATT, CDR2 SNEGSKA (reference sequence). V was trimmed by 0 bases and J by 8 bases, leaving 7 bases between them. CDR3 sequence: CSARDPGGYTF. CDR3 coding DNA: TGCAGTGCTAGAGATCCGGGGGGCTACACCTTC.

This chain uses TRBV15 with TRBJ1-2; the D is unclear. CDR1 and CDR2 (germline): LNHNV, YYDKDF (reference sequence). The ends were cut back, 1 base at V and 4 bases at J, with 13 bases in the middle. The CDR3 covers 15 residues. The CDR3 loop reads CATSRVYQATYGYTF. CDR3 bases: TGTGCCACCAGCAGAGTCTATCAAGCCACCTATGGCTACACCTTC. Full variable domain (remainder filled in from reference TRBV15 and TRBJ1-2): DAMVIQNPRYQVTQFGKPVTLSCSQTLNHNVMYWYQQKSSQAPKLLFHYYDKDFNNEADTPDNFQSRRPNTSFCFLDIRSPGLGDTAMYLCATSRVYQATYGYTFGSGTRLTVV.

The rearrangement joins TRBV15 to TRBJ2-3; 7 bases fit TRBD2. The germline V gene encodes CDR1 LNHNV and CDR2 YYDKDF (reference sequence). V dropped 4 bases and J dropped 7; count of bases not matched to a gene: 11. This CDR3 spans 15 amino acids. For the CDR3, the DNA is TGTGCCACCAGCACAGGCCGGACTAGTCTTTATACGCAGTATTTT. Protein product: CATSTGRTSLYTQYF.

V and J are TRBV7-2 and TRBJ2-3, with unresolved D. The V end was cut by 1 base, the J end by 2 bases, with 4 bases between. The CDR3 sequence is 13 residues long. Germline CDR1 and CDR2: SGHTA and FQGNSA. The CDR3 is CASSLVITDTQYF. CDR3 DNA: TGTGCCAGCAGCTTAGTAATCACAGATACGCAGTATTTT.

V gene TRBV25-1 combines with J gene TRBJ2-6; no clear D. V was clipped by 4 bases and J by 0 bases, with 4 bases between them. This CDR3 comprises 14 residues. The germline CDR1 and CDR2 sequences are MGHDK and SYGVNS. CDR3 DNA: TGTGCCAGCAGTGGGACCTCTGGGGCCAACGTCCTGACTTTC. It encodes CASSGTSGANVLTF. Using reference TRBV25-1 and TRBJ2-6 for the parts outside the CDR3, the full variable domain is EADIYQTPRYLVIGTGKKITLECSQTMGHDKMYWYQQDPGMELHLIHYSYGVNSTEKGDLSSESTVSRIRTEHFPLTLESARPSHTSQYLCASSGTSGANVLTFGAGSRLTVL.

The V gene is TRBV7-6, the J gene TRBJ1-2; D call uncertain. The V gene's germline CDR1 is SGHVS and CDR2 FNYEAQ. The CDR3 length is 13 residues. V lost 3 bases, J lost 3 bases, and 8 bases lay in between. The CDR3: CASSLALDYGYTF. DNA of the CDR3: TGTGCCAGCAGCTTGGCCCTAGACTATGGCTACACCTTC.

The DNA of the CDR3 is TGTGCCAGCAGCTTAGGAAGGAACAGCTATAATTCACCCCTCCACTTT. Amino acid sequence: CASSLGRNSYNSPLHF. This chain joins TRBV7-2 and TRBJ1-6; D remains unclear. Deletions cut 1 base from V and 3 bases from J, with 10 bases between. Germline-derived CDR1 and CDR2 are SGHTA and FQGNSA. This CDR3 region has 16 residues.

V and J are TRBV2 and TRBJ1-2, with a tentative D call TRBD1 (5 bases). Germline CDR1 is SNHLY and CDR2 is FYNNEI. CDR3 length: 14 amino acids. V lost 7 bases, J lost 7 bases, and 19 bases lay in between. CDR3 DNA sequence: TGTGCCAGCAACCCGGGCAGGGAACCCTCTGGCTACACCTTC. This translates into CASNPGREPSGYTF. Variable domain in full (rest from reference TRBV2 and TRBJ1-2): EPEVTQTPSHQVTQMGQEVILRCVPISNHLYFYWYRQILGQKVEFLVSFYNNEISEKSEIFDDQFSVERPDGSNFTLKIRSTKLEDSAMYFCASNPGREPSGYTFGSGTRLTVV.

The chain has TRBV7-9 and TRBJ2-7; 7 bases are shared with TRBD1. Germline V gene data show CDR1 as SEHNR and CDR2 as FQNEAQ (reference sequence). V lost 5 bases to trimming and J lost 5 bases; unmatched junction nucleotides: 6. The CDR3 is made up of 13 amino acids. The CDR3 sequence: CASSQTGLHEQYF. The CDR3 DNA is TGTGCCAGCAGCCAGACAGGGTTACACGAGCAGTACTTC.

The sample holds one count of this clonotype. This chain connects TRBV7-2 to TRBJ1-6; no clear D. Germline values: CDR1 SGHTA, CDR2 FQGNSA. The CDR3 has 16 residues. Trimming left V 1 base short and J 10 bases short, with 17 bases between. Here the CDR3 reads CASSLDAAGYTSPLHF. In DNA form, the CDR3 reads TGTGCCAGCAGCTTAGATGCTGCGGGTTACACGTCACCCCTCCACTTT.

The CDR3 region is CASMLGTRDTEAFF. DNA of the CDR3: TGCGCCAGCATGCTAGGGACAAGGGACACTGAAGCTTTCTTT. The chain employs TRBV5-1 and TRBJ1-1, with D possibly matching TRBD1 (6 bases). Trimming removed 6 bases from V and 3 bases from J, with 15 bases in between. CDR1 and CDR2 from the germline V gene are SGHRS and YFSETQ. The CDR3 loop spans 14 amino acids.